This TCR beta chain is from a study of metastatic and nonmetastatic thyroid tumors. This clone was counted at least ten times. An end of the junction does not agree with germline; a read error may underlie this. Nobody among the patients had been given any treatment before thyroid surgery. TCRdb reprocessed the PCR reads using MiXCR. The data show about 53,000 clones, with 20% seen just once and 4% to 5% held by the top ten. The CDR3 contains 15 residues. CDR1 is LNHDA, CDR2 SQIVND, per germline (reference sequence). This TCR derives from a female donor with papillary thyroid cancer or a benign thyroid nodule (not recorded which). Some clones in this sample may be carry-over from other donors' samples. V gene TRBV19 combines with J gene TRBJ2-7; D unclear. The sample comprised blood. The CDR3 reads CACSIVPGYTYEQYF. Written as DNA, the CDR3 is TGTGCCTGTAGTATAGTTCCCGGTTATACCTACGAGCAGTACTTC.